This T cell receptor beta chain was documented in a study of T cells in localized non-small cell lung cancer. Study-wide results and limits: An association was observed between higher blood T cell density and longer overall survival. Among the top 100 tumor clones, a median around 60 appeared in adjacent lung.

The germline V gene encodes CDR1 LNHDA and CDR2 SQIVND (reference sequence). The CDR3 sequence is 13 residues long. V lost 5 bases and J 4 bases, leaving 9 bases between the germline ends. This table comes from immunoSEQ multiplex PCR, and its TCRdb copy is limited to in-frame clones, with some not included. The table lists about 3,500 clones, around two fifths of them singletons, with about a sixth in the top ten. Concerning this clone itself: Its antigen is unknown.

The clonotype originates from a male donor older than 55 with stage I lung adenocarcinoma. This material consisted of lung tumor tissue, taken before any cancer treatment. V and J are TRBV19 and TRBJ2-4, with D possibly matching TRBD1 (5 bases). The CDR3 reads CASSGARKNIQYF. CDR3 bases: TGTGCCAGTAGTGGGGCCAGAAAAAACATTCAGTACTTC. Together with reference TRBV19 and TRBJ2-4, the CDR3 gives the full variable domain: DGGITQSPKYLFRKEGQNVTLSCEQNLNHDAMYWYRQDPGQGLRLIYYSQIVNDFQKGDIAEGYSVSREKKESFPLTVTSAQKNPTAFYLCASSGARKNIQYFGAGTRLSVL.